The rows below give T cell receptor beta chains drawn from one sample of a study of cytomegalovirus exposure and HLA in healthy donors. TCRdb's table, derived via immunoSEQ multiplex PCR, lists solely in-frame clones and lacks some. The table includes around 100,000 clones, more than 70% detected once. Sequencing used PBMCs. These TCRs come from a young man in good health and CMV-seronegative. Both conserved end residues are part of each CDR3. D genes are given only for firm matches. Rows give clone size only sometimes, using once, few, many, or a class for an expanded clone.

CDR3aa: CASSWGQRNIQYF; CDR3nt: TGTGCCAGCAGCTGGGGACAGAGGAACATTCAGTACTTC; abundance: NA; d_gene: TRBD1; j_gene: TRBJ2-4; v_gene: TRBV7-2
CDR3aa: CASSPTGPASGNTIYF; CDR3nt: TGTGCCAGCTCACCGACAGGACCAGCTTCTGGAAACACCATATATTTT; abundance: NA; d_gene: NA; j_gene: TRBJ1-3; v_gene: TRBV18
CDR3aa: CASYAVGGVPNEQYF; CDR3nt: TGCGCCAGCTACGCCGTAGGGGGCGTCCCGAACGAGCAGTACTTC; abundance: NA; d_gene: TRBD1; j_gene: TRBJ2-7; v_gene: TRBV5-1
CDR3aa: CASSTGAGGLNEQFF; CDR3nt: TGTGCCAGCAGTACAGGAGCGGGGGGGCTCAATGAGCAGTTCTTC; abundance: NA; d_gene: TRBD2; j_gene: TRBJ2-1; v_gene: TRBV6-5
CDR3aa: CASSPTTNEKLFF; CDR3nt: TGTGCCAGCAGTCCCACAACTAATGAAAAACTGTTTTTT; abundance: few; d_gene: NA; j_gene: TRBJ1-4; v_gene: TRBV7-9
CDR3aa: CAWSVGEANQPQHF; CDR3nt: TGTGCCTGGAGTGTTGGAGAGGCAAATCAGCCCCAGCATTTT; abundance: NA; d_gene: NA; j_gene: TRBJ1-5; v_gene: TRBV30
CDR3aa: CASSPLDRGYEQYF; CDR3nt: TGCGCCAGCAGCCCTCTAGACAGGGGGTACGAGCAGTACTTC; abundance: NA; d_gene: TRBD1; j_gene: TRBJ2-7; v_gene: TRBV5-1
CDR3aa: CASSDRGIVTDTQYF; CDR3nt: TGTGCCAGCAGTGACAGGGGTATAGTCACAGATACGCAGTATTTT; abundance: NA; d_gene: TRBD1; j_gene: TRBJ2-3; v_gene: TRBV27
CDR3aa: CASSHRTGGRDEKLFF; CDR3nt: TGCGCCAGCAGCCACCGAACAGGGGGTCGAGATGAAAAACTGTTTTTT; abundance: NA; d_gene: TRBD1; j_gene: TRBJ1-4; v_gene: TRBV4-1
CDR3aa: CASSYSWVGTYEQYF; CDR3nt: TGTGCCAGCAGTTACTCGTGGGTGGGCACCTACGAGCAGTACTTC; abundance: NA; d_gene: NA; j_gene: TRBJ2-7; v_gene: TRBV6-5
CDR3aa: CASSVDPDRMATEAFF; CDR3nt: TGTGCCAGCAGCGTAGACCCGGACAGAATGGCCACTGAAGCTTTCTTT; abundance: NA; d_gene: NA; j_gene: TRBJ1-1; v_gene: TRBV9